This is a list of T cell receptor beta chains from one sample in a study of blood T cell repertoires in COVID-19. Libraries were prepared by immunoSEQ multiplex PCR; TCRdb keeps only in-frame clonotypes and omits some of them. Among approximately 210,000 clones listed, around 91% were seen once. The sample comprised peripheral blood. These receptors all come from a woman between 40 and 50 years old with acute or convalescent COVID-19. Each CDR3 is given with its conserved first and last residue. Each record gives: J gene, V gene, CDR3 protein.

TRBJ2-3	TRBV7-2	CASSPQADTQYF
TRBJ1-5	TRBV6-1	CASSGTIRIGNQPQHF
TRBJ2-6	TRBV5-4	CASTTPTGSGANVLTF
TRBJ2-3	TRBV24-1	CATSDAGGSTDTQYF
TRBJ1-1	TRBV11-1	CASSGATGGRTEAFF
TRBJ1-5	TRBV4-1	CASSQATRGNQPQHF
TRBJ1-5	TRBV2	CASSQGTGVFQPQHF
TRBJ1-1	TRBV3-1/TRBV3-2	CASSPSGALEAFF
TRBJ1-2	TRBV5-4	CASSPYSGNYGYTF
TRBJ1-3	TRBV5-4	CASRAAGTPGNTIYF
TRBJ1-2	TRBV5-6	CASSLGGAYGYTF
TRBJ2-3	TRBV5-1	CASRNLAGAPTDTQYF
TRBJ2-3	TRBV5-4	CASSTGTDPFTDTQYF
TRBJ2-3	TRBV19	CASSIQRGDRTDTQYF
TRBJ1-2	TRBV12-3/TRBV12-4	CASSLTGLGYTF
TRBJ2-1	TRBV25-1	CASSESRGQGLHNEQFF
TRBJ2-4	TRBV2	CASSPSGGQNIQYF
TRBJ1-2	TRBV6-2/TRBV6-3	CASSRPGMYGYTF
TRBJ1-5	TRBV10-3	CAITDYPEEPQHF
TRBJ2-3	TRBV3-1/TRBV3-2	CASSPLFGTGVTDTQYF
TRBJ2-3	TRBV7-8	CASSFRLAGAADTQYF
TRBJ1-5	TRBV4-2	CASSHGTGEAQPQHF
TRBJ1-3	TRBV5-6	CASRGGAFSGNTIYF
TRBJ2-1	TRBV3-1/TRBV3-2	CASKFSGGANEQFF
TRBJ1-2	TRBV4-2	CASSPRQRNNYGYTF
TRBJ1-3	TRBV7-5	CARSPRAFSGNTIYF
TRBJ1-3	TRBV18	CASSPGQTTNSGNTIYF
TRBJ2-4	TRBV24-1	CATSGQSLGAKNIQYF
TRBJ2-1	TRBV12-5	CASGLVTMSLARLTDEQFF
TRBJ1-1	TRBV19	CASTPTGRTEAFF
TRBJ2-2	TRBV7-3	CASSLNEDLYRGKHRGAVF
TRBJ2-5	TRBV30	CAWNPTGSQETQYF
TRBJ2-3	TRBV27	CASSLSGAAVSDTQYF
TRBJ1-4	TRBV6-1	CASSEVHETGNEKLFF
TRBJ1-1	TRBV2	CASSDEQPEAFF
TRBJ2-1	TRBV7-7	CASSADDYNEQFF
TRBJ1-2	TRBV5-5	CASSLQGAGYGYTF